Reported below is one TCR beta chain. The antigen it recognizes is unknown. No quality values exist for individual bases; no much larger clone is one base distant. From the cysteine through the phenylalanine, the CDR3 covers 17 amino acids. This entry keeps only the CDR3 DNA: 51 bases, framed from base 1. The germline V gene (reference sequence) specifies SGHNT as CDR1 and YYREEE as CDR2. The junction shows trimming of 3 bases on V and 6 bases on J, and the gene matches do not reach 14 bases of it. TCRbeta CDR3 regions were amplified from genomic DNA by means of the immunoSEQ Assay, a bias-controlled multiplex PCR. In the source study's methods: The number of nucleated cells in each sample was estimated by amplification of reference gene primers within the assay. Sequence reads were collapsed and filtered to measure the absolute abundance of every unique TCRbeta CDR3 rearrangement. For each sample, productive Simpson clonality was calculated as the square root of Simpson's diversity index across productive rearrangements. In TCRdb, the immuneACCESS table is reduced to in-frame sequences with V and J assigned. These tables do not hold every clone; where another copy was compared, an unresolved V gene accounts for under half, and the others remain unexplained. V, J and clone size reflect that table, while D and trimming were determined from the DNA. This sample lists roughly 110,000 clones; over 60% were detected once. The ten top clones hold 5% to 8% of the sample.

The sample belongs to a study of blood T cell repertoires in COVID-19 (dated by TCRdb to 2019 to 2021). With regard to the full study: The collaborator samples originated in the United States, Italy and Spain and spanned the acute and convalescent phases of COVID-19. The material from the prospective study consisted of cDNA or gDNA derived from T cells, B-cell-depleted T cells, or PBMCs. Subjects who had been exposed to COVID-19, were actively infected with it, or had recovered from it provided the deeply sampled blood TCRbeta repertoires that made up the dataset. The repertoires were released in a freely available public database intended as a resource for research on the immune response to SARS-CoV-2. The samples were drawn from two sources: the first 160 participants of the ongoing ImmuneRACE study, and 1,200 or so subjects contributed by 6 global collaborators. Nearly every sample came with metadata listing a de-identified subject ID, COVID-19 status, age in years and sex. Where available, HLA class I and class II types were obtained from metadata supplied by the sample provider rather than from assay-based typing. Broad study findings and their caveats: Clinical and demographic metadata were provided uncurated, with the amount varying by source and participant.

In Seattle, one collaborating source enrolled patients while the infection was active and tracked those patients longitudinally over the course of disease. Whole blood was collected in K2EDTA tubes by collaborating institutions according to the institutions' own protocols. For TCRbeta analysis, collaborator samples were shipped as frozen whole blood, as isolated PBMCs, or as DNA extracted from either sample type. The sequence was obtained from a man of 80 years or more with COVID-19, enrolled during active disease. The sequenced sample was peripheral blood. The chain was built from TRBV5-4 and TRBJ2-2; the junction holds 7 bases that match TRBD1. CDR3 loop: CASSSRDSLVGAGELFF. The sequence in DNA is TGTGCCAGCAGCTCTAGGGACAGCTTAGTCGGCGCCGGGGAGCTGTTTTTT.